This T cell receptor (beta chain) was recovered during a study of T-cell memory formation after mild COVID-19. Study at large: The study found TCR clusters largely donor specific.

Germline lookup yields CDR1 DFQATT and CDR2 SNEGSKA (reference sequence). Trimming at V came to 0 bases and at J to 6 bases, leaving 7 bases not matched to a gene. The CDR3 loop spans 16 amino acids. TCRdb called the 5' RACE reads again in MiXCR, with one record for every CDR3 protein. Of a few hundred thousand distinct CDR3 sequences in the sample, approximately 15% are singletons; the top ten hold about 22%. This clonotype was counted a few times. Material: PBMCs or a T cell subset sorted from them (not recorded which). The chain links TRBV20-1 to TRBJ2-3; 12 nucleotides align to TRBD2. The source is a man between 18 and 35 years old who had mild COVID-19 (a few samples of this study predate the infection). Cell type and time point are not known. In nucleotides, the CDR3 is TGCAGTGCTAGAGACCCTAGCGGGGGGGCGTTGGATACGCAGTATTTT. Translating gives CSARDPSGGALDTQYF.